Below, 15 T cell receptor beta chains from the same sample are listed, as sequenced in a study of identical twins. MiXCR was run by TCRdb on the 5' RACE reads, yielding one entry per CDR3 protein. Of 1,800,000 or so distinct CDR3 sequences listed, 32% are singletons. The sequenced sample was cord blood. These receptors were taken from a newborn girl in good health.

This clonotype was counted a few times. This chain uses TRBV15 with TRBJ1-1; D unresolved. The CDR3 is 16 residues long. Germline values: CDR1 LNHNV, CDR2 YYDKDF (reference sequence). V was cut by 0 bases and J by 0 bases, with 11 bases left in between. The CDR3 region has the DNA TGTGCCACCAGCAGAGATCGCGGACTACTGAACACTGAAGCTTTCTTT. It encodes CATSRDRGLLNTEAFF.

This chain connects TRBV12-3 or TRBV12-4 to TRBJ2-3, with D tentatively TRBD2 (6 bases). The CDR3 is 14 residues long. With 2 bases removed from V and 4 bases from J, the gap between germline ends came to 10 bases. DNA for the CDR3: TGTGCCAGCAGTTTACGCGGGAAACCAGATACGCAGTATTTT. It is translated as CASSLRGKPDTQYF.

This clonotype was detected a few times. The chain combines TRBV7-8 with TRBJ2-5; 7 bases map to TRBD2. With V trimmed by 2 bases and J by 11 bases, 14 bases remained unmatched. The CDR3 sequence is 15 residues long. Germline V gives CDR1 SGHVS, CDR2 FQNEAQ. The CDR3 here is CASSLRLARYNEQYF. The CDR3 nucleotides are TGTGCCAGCAGCTTAAGACTAGCCCGTTACAATGAGCAGTACTTC.

CDR3 bases: TGTGCCAGCAGCTTAGCGGGTTCAGGGGATCCTGGAAACACCATATATTTT. Encoded protein: CASSLAGSGDPGNTIYF. The rearrangement uses TRBV7-6 and TRBJ1-3, with a tentative D call TRBD1 (6 bases). The CDR3 consists of 17 residues. Per the germline V gene, CDR1 is SGHVS and CDR2 is FNYEAQ. With 0 bases removed from V and 2 bases from J, the gap between germline ends came to 14 bases.

This clonotype showed up just a few times. The rearrangement links TRBV28 to TRBJ2-7, with 9 bases fitting TRBD2. This CDR3 contains 17 residues. CDR1 is MDHEN and CDR2 is SYDVKM in the germline V gene. The trim removed 3 bases at V and 0 bases at J, leaving 9 bases unmatched. The CDR3 loop is CASSFWLAGYSSYEQYF. In nucleotides, the CDR3 is TGTGCCAGCAGTTTTTGGCTAGCGGGGTATAGCTCCTACGAGCAGTACTTC.

The genes are TRBV7-9 and TRBJ1-2, with D unclear. Trimming stripped 7 bases from V and 4 bases from J, with 19 bases between. CDR3 length: 15 amino acids. In germline, CDR1 is SEHNR, CDR2 FQNEAQ (reference sequence). CDR3 coding DNA: TGTGCCAGCATTATGGCCCAAGGCACTCTCTATGGCTACACCTTC. Translated: CASIMAQGTLYGYTF. Complete variable domain (other parts from reference TRBV7-9 and TRBJ1-2): DTGVSQNPRHKITKRGQNVTFRCDPISEHNRLYWYRQTLGQGPEFLTYFQNEAQLEKSRLLSDRFSAERPKGSFSTLEIQRTEQGDSAMYLCASIMAQGTLYGYTFGSGTRLTVV.

V gene TRBV20-1 combines with J gene TRBJ2-7; 8 bases map to TRBD1. Germline CDR1 DFQATT, CDR2 SNEGSKA (reference sequence). The CDR3 runs to 13 residues. V gave up 3 bases and J gave up 6 bases; unmatched junction bases: 7. The CDR3, as DNA: TGCAGTGCTAGTAGTGTGACAGGGGCCGAGCAGTACTTC. It translates to CSASSVTGAEQYF.

The chain uses TRBV6-1 and TRBJ2-5; D uncertain. This CDR3 is 13 amino acids long. With 6 bases removed from V and 3 bases from J, the gap between germline ends came to 11 bases. Per the germline V gene, CDR1 is MNHNS and CDR2 is SASEGT. The CDR3: CASRRYSEETQYF. CDR3 bases: TGTGCCAGCAGACGGTACTCCGAAGAGACCCAGTACTTC.

V and J are TRBV5-1 and TRBJ2-1; possibly TRBD2 for D (7 bases). The CDR3 sequence is 17 residues long. Trimming took off 4 bases at V and 2 bases at J, with 19 bases between the two ends. Germline V gene lookup returns CDR1 SGHRS and CDR2 YFSETQ. This chain's CDR3 is CASSLVGGGGPYNEQFF. The CDR3 DNA follows: TGCGCCAGCAGCCTCGTTGGAGGGGGGGGGCCCTACAATGAGCAGTTCTTC.

Concerning this clonotype: A much larger clone lies a single base off, so this may be a read error. The V and J genes are TRBV29-1 and TRBJ2-1; D perhaps matches TRBD2 (5 bases). CDR1 SQVTM and CDR2 ANQGSEA come from the germline V gene. Trimming cost V 7 bases and J 5 bases, with 9 bases left between them. The CDR3 runs 11 residues. CDR3 sequence reads: CSGIGDNEQFF. The CDR3 nucleotides are TGCAGCGGGATCGGGGACAATGAGCAGTTCTTC.

A word on this clonotype: Relative to the germline gene, one junction end is altered; a read error may explain this. The chain combines TRBV28 with TRBJ2-7; 14 nucleotides match TRBD2. The germline gives CDR1 MDHEN, CDR2 SYDVKM. The CDR3 runs 13 residues. This CDR3 is CASFGTSGSEQYF. The CDR3 DNA sequence: TGCGCCAGCTTCGGGACTAGCGGGAGCGAGCAGTACTTC.

The CDR3: CASSPPVSYEQYF. The DNA for the CDR3 is TGTGCCAGCAGCCCCCCGGTCTCCTACGAGCAGTACTTC. V gene TRBV3-1 combines with J gene TRBJ2-7; D gene uncertain. Trimming removed 4 bases from V and 0 bases from J, with 7 bases in between. Per the germline V gene, CDR1 is LGHDT and CDR2 is YNNKEL (reference sequence). The CDR3 has 13 residues.

There are a few counts of this clonotype. This rearrangement joins TRBV6-5 to TRBJ2-7, with D possibly being TRBD2 (6 bases). The CDR3 consists of 15 residues. The germline V gene has CDR1 MNHEY and CDR2 SVGAGI. Between the trimmed V and J ends, which lost 0 bases and 7 bases, there was a span of 16 bases. CDR3 region: CASSYSAGIPGEQYF. The CDR3 DNA is TGTGCCAGCAGTTACTCGGCGGGAATCCCTGGGGAGCAGTACTTC.

This clonotype came up a few times. The chain couples TRBV2 to TRBJ2-5; TRBD1 agrees at 7 bases. J gave up 2 bases and V 5 bases, and 11 bases lay outside the gene matches. The CDR3 length is 16 residues. Germline CDR1 SNHLY, CDR2 FYNNEI. DNA for the CDR3: TGTGCCAGCAGTCTTGAACAGGGGAGTGGGCAAGAGACCCAGTACTTC. It codes for CASSLEQGSGQETQYF.

This chain links TRBV28 with TRBJ2-7; tentatively, D is TRBD2 (6 bases). The CDR3 has 12 residues. Germline assignment: CDR1 MDHEN and CDR2 SYDVKM. The V end was cut by 11 bases, the J end by 4 bases, with 15 bases between. CDR3 coding DNA: TGTGCCGTGGCGGGACGGGCGTACGAGCAGTACTTC. Translation gives CAVAGRAYEQYF.